Shown below are 2 T cell receptor beta chains from a single sample sequenced in a study of blood T cells in healthy people across ages. For the second PCR, which ran for roughly 6 to 12 cycles, a sample-barcoded 5' primer and a J-beta primer mix were used. MiXCR, run by TCRdb on the 5' RACE reads, gives a single entry per CDR3 protein. The sample lists approximately 1.5 million distinct CDR3 sequences, roughly a third occurring once. Sequenced material: blood. The receptors originated from a woman aged 25 to 39 in good health.

This clonotype was counted at least ten times. The chain couples TRBV10-3 to TRBJ2-7, with D perhaps assigned TRBD1 or TRBD2 (5 bases each). Trimming took 0 bases from V and 0 from J, leaving 18 bases between them. Germline V CDR1 and CDR2: ENHRY, SYGVKD. This CDR3 contains 18 residues. CDR3 DNA: TGTGCCATCAGTGAGTCCCCGGGACGAGGTTCAGGCTCCTACGAGCAGTACTTC. Amino acid sequence: CAISESPGRGSGSYEQYF.

V gene TRBV27 combines with J gene TRBJ1-2; D not certain. Trimming cost V 9 bases and J 2 bases, with 10 bases left between them. Per germline, CDR1 MNHEY and CDR2 SMNVEV (reference sequence). The CDR3 is 12 residues long. The CDR3: CASAQDNYGYTF. Written as DNA, the CDR3 is TGTGCCAGTGCGCAGGACAACTATGGCTACACCTTC.